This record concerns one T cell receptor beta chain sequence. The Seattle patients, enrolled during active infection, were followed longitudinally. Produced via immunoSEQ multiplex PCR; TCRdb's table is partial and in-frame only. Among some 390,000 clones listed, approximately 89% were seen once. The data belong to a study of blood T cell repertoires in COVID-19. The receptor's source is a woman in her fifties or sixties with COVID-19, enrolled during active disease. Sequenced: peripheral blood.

As DNA, the CDR3 is TGTGCCAGCAGCTCATACAGGGGAAATCAGCCCCAGCATTTT. Translation gives CASSSYRGNQPQHF. The gene calls are TRBV2 and TRBJ1-5, with 7 bases aligning to TRBD1. V lost 6 bases and J lost 4; bases outside the gene matches: 6. Per the germline V gene, CDR1 is SNHLY and CDR2 is FYNNEI. The CDR3 spans 14 residues.